What follows describes a single TCR beta chain. Its antigen remains unknown. V trimming: 3 bases; J trimming: 2 bases; junction bases outside the gene matches: 6. The CDR3 has 15 amino acids. Germline V gene data show CDR1 as KGHSH and CDR2 as LQKENI. Sequenced by immunoSEQ multiplex PCR; TCRdb stores in-frame clones only, minus some. The sample has 35,000 to 45,000 clones; about nine tenths are singletons. These data come from a study of T cells in localized non-small cell lung cancer. Broader study findings: Median detection of top 100 tumor clones in adjacent lung was about 60 clones. The greatest T cell clonality was found in uninvolved adjacent lung (higher than in tumor).

V is TRBV18 and J is TRBJ2-7; 8 positions agree with TRBD1. This clonotype originated in a female donor at least 60 years old with stage I squamous cell lung carcinoma. This specimen consisted of peripheral blood, obtained before any cancer treatment. The CDR3 nucleotides are TGTGCCAGCTCACCTGGACAGGGTGTAACCTACGAGCAGTACTTC. Translated: CASSPGQGVTYEQYF.